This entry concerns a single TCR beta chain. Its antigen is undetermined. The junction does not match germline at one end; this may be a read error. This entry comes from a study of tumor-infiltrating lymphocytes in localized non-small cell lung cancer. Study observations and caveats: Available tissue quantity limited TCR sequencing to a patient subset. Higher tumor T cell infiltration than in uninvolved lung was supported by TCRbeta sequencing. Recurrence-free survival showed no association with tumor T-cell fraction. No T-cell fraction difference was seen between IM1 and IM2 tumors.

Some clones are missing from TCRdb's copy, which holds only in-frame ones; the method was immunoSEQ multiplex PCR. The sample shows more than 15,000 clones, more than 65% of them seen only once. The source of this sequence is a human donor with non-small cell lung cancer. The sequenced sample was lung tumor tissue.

CDR3 sequence reads: CASSGLGETQYF. The CDR3 DNA is TGCGCCAGCTCGGGGCTCGGAGAGACCCAGTACTTC. The genes are TRBV7-2 and TRBJ2-5; the D gene could be TRBD1 or TRBD2 (5 bases each). The CDR3 is 12 residues long. Germline assignment: CDR1 SGHTA and CDR2 FQGNSA.